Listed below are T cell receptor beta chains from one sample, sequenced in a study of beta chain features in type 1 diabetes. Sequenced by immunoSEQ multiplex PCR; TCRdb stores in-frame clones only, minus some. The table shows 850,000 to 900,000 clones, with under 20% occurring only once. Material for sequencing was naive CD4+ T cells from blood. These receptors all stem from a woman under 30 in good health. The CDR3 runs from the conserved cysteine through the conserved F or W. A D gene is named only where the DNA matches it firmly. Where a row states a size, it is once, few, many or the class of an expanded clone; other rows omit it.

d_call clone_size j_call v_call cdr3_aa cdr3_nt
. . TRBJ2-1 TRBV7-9 CASSLDRVQFF TGTGCCAGCAGCTTAGACCGCGTGCAGTTCTTC
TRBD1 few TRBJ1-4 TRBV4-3 CASSQDSRGLGPNEKLFF TGCGCCAGCAGCCAAGATTCCAGGGGGCTGGGGCCTAATGAAAAACTGTTTTTT
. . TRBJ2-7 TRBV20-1 CSVGGSYEQYF TGCAGCGTCGGTGGGAGCTACGAGCAGTACTTC
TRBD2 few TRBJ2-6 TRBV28 CASRGQGLAGGHSGANVLTF TGTGCCAGCAGGGGACAGGGACTAGCGGGAGGCCACTCTGGGGCCAACGTCCTGACTTTC
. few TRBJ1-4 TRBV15 CATSRGVPTNEKLFF TGTGCCACCAGCAGGGGCGTACCAACTAATGAAAAACTGTTTTTT
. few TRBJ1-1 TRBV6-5 CASSIDRLEAFF TGTGCCAGCAGTATTGACAGGCTTGAAGCTTTCTTT
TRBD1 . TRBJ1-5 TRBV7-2 CASSLPTGGSNQPQHF TGTGCCAGCAGCTTACCGACAGGGGGCAGCAATCAGCCCCAGCATTTT
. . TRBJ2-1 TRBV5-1 CASSLARGASYNEQFF TGCGCCAGCAGCTTGGCCAGGGGCGCTTCCTACAATGAGCAGTTCTTC
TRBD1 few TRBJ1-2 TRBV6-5 CASSWDRDNYGYTF TGTGCCAGCAGTTGGGACAGAGATAACTATGGCTACACCTTC
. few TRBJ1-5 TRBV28 CASGRRQPQHF TGTGCCAGCGGAAGAAGACAGCCCCAGCATTTT
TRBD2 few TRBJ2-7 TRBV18 CASGRASGTYEQYF TGTGCCAGCGGAAGGGCTAGCGGGACATACGAGCAGTACTTC
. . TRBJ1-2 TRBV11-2 CASSLVGPQNYTF TGTGCCAGCAGCTTAGTCGGCCCACAGAACTACACCTTC
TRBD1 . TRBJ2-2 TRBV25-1 CASNRGTGANTGELFF TGTGCCAGCAACCGCGGTACAGGGGCGAACACCGGGGAGCTGTTTTTT
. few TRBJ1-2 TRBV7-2 CASSLMGAEYGYTF TGTGCCAGCAGCTTAATGGGGGCGGAATATGGCTACACCTTC
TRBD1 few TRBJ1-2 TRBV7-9 CASSLAGTANYGYTF TGTGCCAGCAGCTTAGCGGGGACAGCTAACTATGGCTACACCTTC
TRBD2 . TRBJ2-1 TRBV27 CASSFSLAGGLNEQFF TGTGCCAGCAGTTTTTCCCTAGCGGGAGGTCTCAATGAGCAGTTCTTC
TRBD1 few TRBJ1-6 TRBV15 CATSKGAYSPLHF TGTGCCACCAGCAAGGGGGCGTATTCACCCCTCCACTTT
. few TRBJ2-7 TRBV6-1 CASSEGTDYEQYF TGTGCCAGCAGTGAAGGGACAGACTACGAGCAGTACTTC
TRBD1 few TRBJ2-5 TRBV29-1 CSVESAQGAQETQYF TGCAGCGTTGAATCGGCACAGGGGGCCCAAGAGACCCAGTACTTC
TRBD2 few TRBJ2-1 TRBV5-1 CASSLVAGGGHEQFF TGCGCCAGCAGCTTGGTGGCGGGAGGGGGGCATGAGCAGTTCTTC
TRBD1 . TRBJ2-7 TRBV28 CASRQGSYEQYF TGTGCCAGTAGACAGGGCTCCTACGAGCAGTACTTC
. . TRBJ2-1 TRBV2 CATLASSLYNEQFF TGTGCCACCCTAGCCTCGAGCCTATACAATGAGCAGTTCTTC